This T cell receptor beta chain stems from a study of T cell clonality in common variable immunodeficiency. Study findings and constraints: In common variable immunodeficiency, TCR beta chains reportedly carried fewer deletions and N-nucleotide insertions. Compared with healthy controls, CVID subjects showed increased TCRbeta clonality, mostly in about a third. CVID subjects shared fewer TCRbeta clones than healthy controls did.

Germline-derived CDR1 and CDR2 are SQVTM and ANQGSEA. The CDR3 contains 12 residues. V was pared by 4 bases and J by 4 bases, with 11 bases between. Caucasian heritage predominated among both patients and controls. This clone was detected many times. The antigen remains unidentified. The CDR3 end falls 3 residues outside the read, so it is completed with the germline J gene. Some clones are missing from TCRdb's copy, which holds only in-frame ones; the method was immunoSEQ multiplex PCR. This sample carries around 19,000 clones, none of them present only once. The specimen was peripheral blood mononuclear cells. This TCR was sampled from a human donor with common variable immunodeficiency. This chain uses TRBV29-1 with TRBJ2-7; no clear D. CDR3: CSVGVSRYEQYF. The sequenced CDR3 bases are TGCAGCGTTGGGGTTAGCCGGTACGAG.